This T cell receptor (beta chain) was captured by sequencing in a study of high-grade serous ovarian cancer treatment subgroups. Across the study: Mean per sample: about 14,000 reads, some 8,100 unique TCR beta rearrangements. Study results and limitations: The analyses considered CDR3 and ignored CDR1 and CDR2.

Tumor tissue was taken before any definitive surgery or chemotherapy was given. This clone was picked up a small number of times. Its antigen is undetermined. Repertoires were generated with immunoSEQ multiplex PCR, while TCRdb's copy carries only in-frame clones and drops some. This sample has several thousand clones; roughly 72% occur once, and the top ten carry approximately 7.7%. The CDR3 spans 14 residues. From germline, CDR1 is MDHEN and CDR2 SYDVKM. V gave up 6 bases and J gave up 0 bases, with 9 bases separating them. Sequencing was done on a sample of tumor tissue. The rearrangement joins TRBV28 to TRBJ1-3; D call uncertain. The TCR sequence derives from a human donor with high-grade serous ovarian cancer. The CDR3 spells CASSPSGSGNTIYF. CDR3 DNA: TGTGCCAGCAGCCCGTCGGGCTCTGGAAACACCATATATTTT.